Sequencing of this T cell receptor beta chain was carried out in a study of spatial heterogeneity in lung cancer. Study conclusions and caveats: Resection blood, more than follow-up blood, showed ubiquitous expanded tumor TCRs.

Germline V gene sequence: CDR1 SQVTM, CDR2 ANQGSEA. The CDR3 spans 13 residues. Trimming took 3 bases from V and 6 from J; bases not matched to a gene: 6. The time point denotes: sample taken at primary tumor resection. Unsorted tumor, nontumor lung tissue or cryopreserved PBMC supplied the whole RNA. About 73 TRACERx patients with early, untreated non-small cell lung cancer donated samples. Turning to this clonotype: Its antigen is still unknown.

A unique molecular identifier was attached to every TCR cDNA molecule. TCRdb reprocessed the 5' RACE reads via MiXCR and lists one record per CDR3 protein. The sample includes over 90,000 distinct CDR3 sequences, roughly 9.5% of them seen just once. Sequenced material: PBMCs, taken at surgery. This TCR was recovered from a male donor with early-stage non-small cell lung cancer. The chain couples TRBV29-1 to TRBJ2-7; TRBD1 agrees at 9 bases. The CDR3 protein is CSVDGTGLLEQYF. CDR3 nucleotide sequence: TGCAGCGTTGACGGGACAGGGCTACTCGAGCAGTACTTC.